A selection of T cell receptor beta chains follows, all from one sample in a study of beta chain features in type 1 diabetes. Repertoires were generated with immunoSEQ multiplex PCR, while TCRdb's copy carries only in-frame clones and drops some. This table holds about 650,000 clones, around an eighth found once. Input material: naive CD4+ T cells from blood. These receptors were collected from a man aged 25 to 45 with type 1 diabetes. The CDR3 runs from the conserved cysteine through the conserved F or W. A D gene is named only where the DNA matches it firmly. Only part of the rows carry a size: once, few, many, or a class if the clone is expanded.

v_call	j_call	d_call	clone_size	cdr3_aa	cdr3_nt
TRBV18	TRBJ2-1	.	.	CASSPDSQNEQFF	TGTGCCAGCTCACCGGACAGCCAGAATGAGCAGTTCTTC
TRBV25-1	TRBJ1-1	.	few	CASSRMTGASTEAFF	TGTGCCAGCAGCCGAATGACGGGGGCCTCCACTGAAGCTTTCTTT
TRBV12-5	TRBJ1-6	.	.	CASGRDGYNSPLHF	TGTGCTAGTGGAAGAGACGGATATAATTCACCCCTCCACTTT
TRBV27	TRBJ2-7	.	few	CASGTIYEQYF	TGTGCCAGCGGGACAATCTACGAGCAGTACTTC
TRBV7-2	TRBJ2-7	.	few	CASSYREDGEQYF	TGTGCCAGCAGCTACAGGGAGGACGGCGAGCAGTACTTC
TRBV10-3	TRBJ2-3	TRBD1	many	CAISGTGSGTDTQYF	TGTGCCATCAGTGGGACAGGTTCCGGCACAGATACGCAGTATTTT
TRBV7-9	TRBJ1-4	TRBD1	few	CASSGQGVDEKLFF	TGTGCCAGCAGCGGACAGGGGGTGGATGAAAAACTGTTTTTT
TRBV7-9	TRBJ1-1	.	few	CASSLMDGGTEAFF	TGTGCCAGCAGCTTAATGGACGGAGGTACTGAAGCTTTCTTT
TRBV29-1	TRBJ2-5	.	few	CSVAMTEETQYF	TGCAGCGTTGCTATGACAGAAGAGACCCAGTACTTC
TRBV7-9	TRBJ2-6	.	few	CASSWNRGLDSGANVLTF	TGTGCCAGCAGCTGGAACAGGGGACTAGACTCTGGGGCCAACGTCCTGACTTTC
TRBV29-1	TRBJ2-5	.	few	CSARRRSETQYF	TGCAGCGCCCGTAGGAGGTCGGAGACCCAGTACTTC
TRBV5-1	TRBJ2-5	TRBD1	few	CASSSGTEGNQYF	TGCGCCAGCAGCTCCGGGACAGAGGGTAACCAGTACTTC
TRBV29-1	TRBJ2-2	TRBD1	.	CSVGDRRTDTGELFF	TGCAGCGTAGGGGACAGGCGAACGGACACCGGGGAGCTGTTTTTT
TRBV19	TRBJ1-1	.	few	CASSSGGDTEAFF	TGTGCCAGTAGCAGCGGAGGAGACACTGAAGCTTTCTTT
TRBV30	TRBJ2-1	TRBD2	.	CAWSVQPSGGPGYNEQFF	TGTGCCTGGAGTGTACAGCCTAGCGGGGGGCCGGGTTACAATGAGCAGTTCTTC
TRBV25-1	TRBJ1-1	TRBD1	few	CASKGTGRAFF	TGTGCCAGCAAAGGGACAGGGAGAGCTTTCTTT
TRBV7-2	TRBJ2-1	.	once	CASSLDENNEQFF	TGTGCCAGCAGCTTAGACGAAAACAATGAGCAGTTCTTC
TRBV6-6	TRBJ1-1	TRBD1	.	CASSPWGRGGTEAFF	TGTGCCAGCAGTCCCTGGGGCAGGGGGGGCACTGAAGCTTTCTTT
TRBV4-3	TRBJ2-3	.	few	CASSQTSTDTQYF	TGCGCCAGCAGCCAAACAAGCACAGATACGCAGTATTTT
TRBV27	TRBJ1-2	TRBD1	.	CASSLQGAGNYGYTF	TGTGCCAGCAGTCTACAGGGGGCTGGCAACTATGGCTACACCTTC
TRBV5-4	TRBJ2-1	.	.	CASSRSGEARNEQFF	TGTGCCAGCAGCAGGTCGGGGGAGGCGCGCAATGAGCAGTTCTTC
TRBV7-2	TRBJ2-5	.	.	CASSSALGAGETQYF	TGTGCCAGCAGCTCCGCCTTGGGGGCAGGAGAGACCCAGTACTTC
TRBV6-1	TRBJ1-5	.	.	CASSGSGTVNQPQHF	TGTGCCAGCAGTGGCTCCGGGACGGTTAATCAGCCCCAGCATTTT
TRBV5-1	TRBJ2-7	.	.	CASSLGYEQYF	TGCGCCAGTTCCCTGGGCTACGAGCAGTACTTC
TRBV6-5	TRBJ2-2	.	.	CASSYGRMNTGELFF	TGTGCCAGCAGTTACGGGAGGATGAACACCGGGGAGCTGTTTTTT
TRBV19	TRBJ1-2	.	few	CASIAPDSFYGYTF	TGTGCCAGTATTGCCCCGGACAGCTTCTATGGCTACACCTTC
TRBV28	TRBJ1-2	.	.	CASRTGGGNYGYTF	TGTGCCAGCAGAACGGGGGGCGGCAACTATGGCTACACCTTC
TRBV29-1	TRBJ2-7	TRBD1	.	CSVARDSYYEQYF	TGCAGCGTTGCTAGGGACAGCTACTACGAGCAGTACTTC
TRBV7-2	TRBJ2-1	.	.	CASRLGPKNEQFF	TGTGCCAGCAGATTAGGCCCCAAAAATGAGCAGTTCTTC
TRBV6-5	TRBJ1-2	.	few	CASTSGISYGYTF	TGTGCCAGCACTTCCGGGATTAGCTATGGCTACACCTTC
TRBV10-3	TRBJ1-1	TRBD1	once	CAISSGQGGGNTEAFF	TGTGCCATCAGCAGCGGACAGGGCGGGGGGAACACTGAAGCTTTCTTT
TRBV11-2	TRBJ2-2	.	.	CASSIGAAVNTGELFF	TGTGCCAGCAGCATAGGGGCGGCGGTGAACACCGGGGAGCTGTTTTTT
TRBV7-2	TRBJ2-7	TRBD1	few	CASSFDRGTSEQYF	TGTGCCAGCAGCTTCGACAGGGGTACAAGCGAGCAGTACTTC